One sample yielded the 3 T cell receptor beta chains listed below, sequenced in a study of blood T cells in healthy people across ages. Then a second PCR, running about 6 to 12 cycles, was carried out with a sample-barcoded 5' primer and a J-beta primer mix. Via MiXCR, TCRdb re-called the 5' RACE reads, giving one row per CDR3 protein. The profile shows some 1.6 million distinct CDR3 sequences, about 31% of them singletons. The sequencing input was blood. The receptors originated from a woman between 25 and 40 years old in good health.

V is TRBV28 and J is TRBJ2-7; D might be TRBD1 or TRBD2, each matching 5 bases. Looked up from germline, CDR1 is MDHEN and CDR2 is SYDVKM. The CDR3 contains 15 residues. V dropped 5 bases and J dropped 2 bases, with 16 bases sitting between them. CDR3 protein: CASSNLRDRPYEQYF. The CDR3 DNA is TGTGCCAGCAGTAACCTAAGGGACCGGCCCTACGAGCAGTACTTC. The full variable domain, in which reference TRBV28 and TRBJ2-7 provide the parts outside the CDR3, is DVKVTQSSRYLVKRTGEKVFLECVQDMDHENMFWYRQDPGLGLRLIYFSYDVKMKEKGDIPEGYSVSREKKERFSLILESASTNQTSMYLCASSNLRDRPYEQYFGPGTRLTVT.

The rearrangement joins TRBV20-1 to TRBJ2-5; D is possibly TRBD1 or TRBD2 (5 bases each). Germline values: CDR1 DFQATT, CDR2 SNEGSKA (reference sequence). This CDR3 region has 13 residues. Trimming took 4 bases from V and 1 from J, leaving 10 bases between them. CDR3 loop: CSAKGAGQETQYF. The CDR3 region has the DNA TGCAGTGCTAAAGGGGCGGGCCAAGAGACCCAGTACTTC.

The chain recombines TRBV6-6 with TRBJ1-1, with TRBD1 matching over 7 bases. The CDR3 extends over 17 amino acids. Germline V CDR1 and CDR2: MNHNY, SVGAGI (reference sequence). Trimming cost V 5 bases and J 7 bases; bases outside gene matches: 19. This CDR3 reads CASSPPTGSVYSHEAFF. The CDR3 coding sequence is TGTGCCAGCAGTCCTCCGACAGGGTCTGTGTACTCTCATGAAGCTTTCTTT.